Shown below are 13 T cell receptor beta chains from a single sample sequenced in a study of shared clonotypes between healthy human individuals. Clones were read by immunoSEQ multiplex PCR, and TCRdb kept only the in-frame ones, dropping some. The sample records approximately 710,000 clones, roughly 87% being singletons. Sequenced input: memory CD8+ T cells from PBMCs. The subset denotes: CD45RO+ cells pooled with CCR7-negative TemRA cells. These receptors were collected from a man in his late teens or twenties in good health. Some clones in this sample may be carry-over from other donors' samples.

This chain links TRBV14 with TRBJ2-1; D remains ambiguous. Germline lookup yields CDR1 SGHDN and CDR2 FVKESK. The germline V and J ends were trimmed by 4 bases and 1 base, with 11 bases remaining between them. The CDR3 consists of 15 residues. CDR3: CASSPTMMSYNEQFF. The CDR3 nucleotides are TGTGCCAGCAGCCCCACCATGATGTCCTACAATGAGCAGTTCTTC.

The chain employs TRBV7-9 and TRBJ1-2; TRBD1 is a possible D gene (6 bases). The CDR3 covers 14 residues. Looked up from germline, CDR1 is SEHNR and CDR2 is FQNEAQ (reference sequence). V lost 5 bases and J 8 bases, leaving 18 bases between the germline ends. This CDR3 reads CASSRDTPMGGYTF. In DNA, the CDR3 is TGTGCCAGCAGCAGGGACACCCCGATGGGGGGCTACACCTTC.

The chain employs TRBV7-9 and TRBJ2-3; D gene uncertain. The CDR3 is 14 residues long. The V end was cut by 7 bases, the J end by 4 bases, with 15 bases between. Looked up from germline, CDR1 is SEHNR and CDR2 is FQNEAQ (reference sequence). As DNA, the CDR3 is TGTGCCAGCATCCCCCCGACGGTGTCAGATACGCAGTATTTT. Protein sequence: CASIPPTVSDTQYF.

The rearrangement links TRBV27 to TRBJ2-3; D ambiguous. Germline V gives CDR1 MNHEY, CDR2 SMNVEV (reference sequence). The V gene lost 1 base and the J gene lost 1 base, with 3 bases spanning the gap. This CDR3 comprises 13 residues. The CDR3 DNA follows: TGTGCCAGCAGTTTATTTGGCACAGATACGCAGTATTTT. It codes for CASSLFGTDTQYF.

This chain joins TRBV7-9 and TRBJ2-1; no clear D. The V gene's germline CDR1 is SEHNR and CDR2 FQNEAQ (reference sequence). Trimming shortened V by 2 bases and J by 2 bases, and 16 bases separated the two germline ends. This CDR3 is built from 17 residues. The CDR3 reads CASSLRVGGSAYNEQFF. Here the CDR3 DNA reads TGTGCCAGCAGCTTAAGAGTGGGCGGTTCGGCCTACAATGAGCAGTTCTTC.

The V and J genes are TRBV30 and TRBJ2-7; D is perhaps TRBD2 (6 bases). CDR1 is GTSNPN and CDR2 is SVGIG in the germline V gene (reference sequence). The CDR3 is made up of 13 amino acids. V was shortened by 1 base and J by 3 bases, with 10 bases between the two germline ends. CDR3 nucleotide sequence: TGTGCCTGGAGTGCGGGAGTCGTCTACGAGCAGTACTTC. As protein: CAWSAGVVYEQYF.

V is TRBV5-1 and J is TRBJ2-2; D is perhaps TRBD1 or TRBD2 (5 bases each). The CDR3 runs to 15 residues. Germline-derived CDR1 and CDR2 are SGHRS and YFSETQ. The V and J ends lost 4 bases and 1 base respectively, with 11 bases between them. The CDR3 DNA reads as TGCGCCAGCAGCCCCGGGACGGGGAACACCGGGGAGCTGTTTTTT. Protein sequence: CASSPGTGNTGELFF. The full variable domain, rest sourced from reference TRBV5-1 and TRBJ2-2, is KAGVTQTPRYLIKTRGQQVTLSCSPISGHRSVSWYQQTPGQGLQFLFEYFSETQRNKGNFPGRFSGRQFSNSRSEMNVSTLELGDSALYLCASSPGTGNTGELFFGEGSRLTVL.

V usage is TRBV19 and J usage is TRBJ2-1, with D possibly matching TRBD1 (6 bases). Germline CDR1 and CDR2: LNHDA and SQIVND (reference sequence). The CDR3 runs 17 residues. Trimming cost V 4 bases and J 5 bases, with 21 bases left between them. CDR3 sequence (DNA): TGTGCCAGTAGTAATCAATACAGGGTCGCCTACCACAATGAGCAGTTCTTC. It encodes CASSNQYRVAYHNEQFF.

The V gene is TRBV7-9, the J gene TRBJ1-1; no firm D call. The CDR3 contains 16 residues. CDR1 and CDR2 from the germline V gene are SEHNR and FQNEAQ (reference sequence). Trimming cost V 5 bases and J 4 bases, with 20 bases left between them. The CDR3 reads CASSQIAGSARTEAFF. For the CDR3, the DNA is TGTGCCAGCAGCCAAATAGCGGGCAGCGCCCGCACTGAAGCTTTCTTT.

V gene TRBV23-1 combines with J gene TRBJ2-1; TRBD1 agrees at 10 bases. TRBV23-1 is filed as an ORF, its function uncertain. This CDR3 comprises 14 residues. Losses at the gene ends were 3 bases for V and 9 bases for J; bases not matched to a gene: 5. DNA of the CDR3: TGCGCCAGCAGTCACCGGGACAGGGGTCCTGAGCAGTTCTTC. Residues: CASSHRDRGPEQFF.

V usage is TRBV13 and J usage is TRBJ1-3, with D perhaps TRBD1 (5 bases). V dropped 1 base and J dropped 2 bases, with 6 bases sitting between them. Per the germline V gene, CDR1 is PRHDT and CDR2 is FYEKMQ (reference sequence). The CDR3 loop spans 14 amino acids. This chain's CDR3 is CASSLARAGNTIYF. DNA of the CDR3: TGTGCCAGCAGCTTAGCCAGGGCTGGAAACACCATATATTTT.

V is TRBV7-9 and J is TRBJ2-7, with D possibly matching TRBD1 (5 bases). Trimming removed 4 bases at V and 2 bases at J, with 9 bases between. This CDR3 spans 13 amino acids. Germline V CDR1 and CDR2: SEHNR, FQNEAQ (reference sequence). The CDR3 DNA reads as TGTGCCAGCAGCTACAAGGGGACCTACGAGCAGTACTTC. Translated, it gives CASSYKGTYEQYF.

The chain couples TRBV6-1 to TRBJ2-7; D unresolved. The CDR3 covers 16 residues. V lost 4 bases and J 0 bases, leaving 16 bases between the germline ends. Looked up from germline, CDR1 is MNHNS and CDR2 is SASEGT. In DNA, the CDR3 is TGTGCCAGCAGTGTTCCCTCTGTACGAAACTCCTACGAGCAGTACTTC. Its protein is CASSVPSVRNSYEQYF.